The 31 T cell receptor beta chains below all came from one sample that was sequenced in a study of cytomegalovirus exposure and HLA in healthy donors (dated by TCRdb to about 2017). The receptor library was made with the immunoSEQ multiplex PCR assay. The multiplex PCR relied on a mix of 60 forward primers for TCR Vbeta segments and 13 reverse primers for TCR Jbeta segments. TCRdb took over this immuneACCESS table, retaining in-frame rearrangements with V and J assigned. Such tables are incomplete; in checked studies, under half of the missing clones stem from an unresolved V gene, and the remainder is unexplained. A total of around 130,000 clones appear in this sample, around 67% of them only once. Clones ranked in the top ten supply 2.1% of the sample. The sample taken for sequencing was PBMCs. Every receptor here comes from a woman aged 35 to 49 in good health and CMV-seropositive.

Turning to this clone: The CDR3 ends on some other residue instead of the conserved phenylalanine or tryptophan, so this is likely a read error. The CDR3 is CASSEGWGSHGYTL. CDR3 DNA: TGTGCCAGCTCGGAGGGGTGGGGGTCCCATGGCTACACCCTC. The rearrangement joins TRBV6-1 to TRBJ1-2; maybe TRBD1 (5 bases). The CDR3 runs 14 residues. V lost 8 bases to trimming and J lost 6 bases, with 19 bases between them. From germline, CDR1 is MNHNS and CDR2 SASEGT.

The J gene is TRBJ1-5, the V gene TRBV19; 9 bases agree with TRBD1. Germline V gene sequence: CDR1 LNHDA, CDR2 SQIVND (reference sequence). CDR3 size: 13 residues. CDR3 protein: CVSGTGSNQPQHF. In nucleotides, the CDR3 is TGTGTGTCCGGGACAGGGAGCAATCAGCCCCAGCATTTT.

V usage is TRBV7-3 and J usage is TRBJ1-1; TRBD1 agrees at 9 bases. Germline lookup yields CDR1 SGHTA and CDR2 FQGTGA. V dropped 2 bases and J dropped 4; count of bases not matched to a gene: 14. CDR3 length: 18 residues. CDR3 nucleotide sequence: TGTGCCAGCAGCTTAGGGGGGAGACAGGGGGGGCCTGTCACTGAAGCTTTCTTT. This sequence encodes CASSLGGRQGGPVTEAFF.

The V gene is TRBV4-2, the J gene TRBJ2-4; 12 bases align to TRBD2. The length of the CDR3 is 17 residues. Germline V gene data show CDR1 as LGHNA and CDR2 as YNFKEQ. The V and J ends lost 0 bases and 7 bases, in that order; junction bases with no gene match: 7. The CDR3 sequence: CASSQDILTSGGNIQYF. The CDR3 region has the DNA TGTGCCAGCAGCCAAGATATCCTGACTAGCGGGGGCAACATTCAGTACTTC.

CDR3: CASSEQVPPYVQYF. For the CDR3, the DNA is TGTGCCAGCAGCGAACAGGTCCCCCCTTATGTGCAGTACTTC. This sequence joins TRBV5-4 and TRBJ2-7; a weak D match, TRBD1 (5 bases). Trimming took 4 bases from V and 9 from J, leaving 20 bases between them. CDR1 is SGHNT and CDR2 is YYREEE in the germline V gene (reference sequence). The CDR3 spans 14 residues.

The rearrangement joins TRBV10-3 to TRBJ2-7; D is unclear. Trimming cost V 2 bases and J 5 bases, with 4 bases left between them. Germline V CDR1 and CDR2: ENHRY, SYGVKD. CDR3 length equals 11 residues. The CDR3 nucleotides read TGTGCCATCAGTGAGAAGCACGAGCAGTACTTC. Encoded protein: CAISEKHEQYF.

J is TRBJ1-2 and V is TRBV5-1; no reliable D call. The CDR3 sequence is 14 residues long. Germline V gene data show CDR1 as SGHRS and CDR2 as YFSETQ. Trimming left V 2 bases short and J 1 base short, with 9 bases between. The CDR3 DNA reads as TGCGCCAGCAGCTTAACCCCCAGTAACTATGGCTACACCTTC. This sequence encodes CASSLTPSNYGYTF.

The J gene is TRBJ2-2, the V gene TRBV6-1; D is uncertain. Germline V lookup: CDR1 MNHNS, CDR2 SASEGT. V lost 6 bases and J lost 2, with 7 bases in between. CDR3 size: 13 residues. The CDR3 coding sequence is TGTGCCAGCAGCGTATATAACACCGGGGAGCTGTTTTTT. It codes for CASSVYNTGELFF.

The chain combines TRBV5-4 with TRBJ2-5, with a possible D match to TRBD1 (6 bases). Per the germline V gene, CDR1 is SGHNT and CDR2 is YYREEE (reference sequence). V lost 4 bases, J lost 2 bases, and 12 bases lay in between. This CDR3 spans 14 amino acids. The chain's CDR3 is CASSHGTSQETQYF. DNA of the CDR3: TGTGCCAGCAGCCACGGGACATCTCAAGAGACCCAGTACTTC.

The chain recombines TRBV14 with TRBJ1-1; the D is unclear. The germline V and J ends were trimmed by 6 bases and 1 base, with 9 bases remaining between them. The CDR3 extends over 13 amino acids. Germline loops: CDR1 SGHDN, CDR2 FVKESK. CDR3 nucleotide sequence: TGTGCCAGCAGTCATGCGTGGAACACTGAAGCTTTCTTT. This gives the protein CASSHAWNTEAFF.

The chain employs TRBV28 and TRBJ2-7; weak D call: TRBD1 (5 bases). Trimming took 3 bases from V and 3 from J, leaving 15 bases between them. The germline V gene has CDR1 MDHEN and CDR2 SYDVKM. The CDR3 is 15 amino acids. In DNA form, the CDR3 reads TGTGCCAGCAGTTTTGCGGTCAGGGTGATCTACGAGCAGTACTTC. Translation gives CASSFAVRVIYEQYF.

The V gene is TRBV29-1, the J gene TRBJ1-1; 10 bases agree with TRBD1. In germline, CDR1 is SQVTM, CDR2 ANQGSEA. This CDR3 is built from 13 residues. V lost 7 bases to trimming and J lost 5 bases; unmatched junction nucleotides: 7. As DNA, the CDR3 is TGCAGCGGCGACAGGGGGCAGGGGACTGAAGCTTTCTTT. Translated: CSGDRGQGTEAFF.

The J gene is TRBJ1-2, the V gene TRBV7-2, with a weak D call TRBD1 (6 bases). Germline CDR1 reads SGHTA; CDR2 reads FQGNSA. The CDR3 totals 15 residues. The V end was cut by 0 bases, the J end by 4 bases, with 12 bases between. CDR3 sequence: CASSLAGGGIYGYTF. CDR3 DNA sequence: TGTGCCAGCAGCTTAGCGGGAGGGGGGATCTATGGCTACACCTTC.

The gene calls are TRBV19 and TRBJ1-6; TRBD1 matches 8 bases. V shed 3 bases and J 8 bases; nucleotides not matched to a gene: 6. Germline V lookup: CDR1 LNHDA, CDR2 SQIVND (reference sequence). This CDR3 contains 15 residues. The CDR3 spells CASSMARGRDSPLHF. CDR3 in DNA: TGTGCCAGTAGTATGGCCAGGGGGCGGGATTCACCCCTCCACTTT.

A few counts support this clone. This rearrangement joins TRBV2 to TRBJ2-6; TRBD2 matches 7 bases. The CDR3 extends over 16 amino acids. The ends lost 8 bases at V and 0 bases at J; junction bases unmatched: 7. Looked up from germline, CDR1 is SNHLY and CDR2 is FYNNEI. CDR3 loop: CASPLAAPSGANVLTF. DNA of the CDR3: TGTGCCAGCCCCCTAGCGGCACCCTCTGGGGCCAACGTCCTGACTTTC.

This chain links TRBV25-1 with TRBJ1-4; no clear D gene. CDR3 length: 16 residues. Germline V lookup: CDR1 MGHDK, CDR2 SYGVNS. With 3 bases removed from V and 0 bases from J, the gap between germline ends came to 11 bases. CDR3 DNA sequence: TGTGCCAGCAGTGAGAGAGTAGCGACAACTAATGAAAAACTGTTTTTT. It encodes CASSERVATTNEKLFF.

This clone was seen a few times. DNA for the CDR3: TGTGCCAGCAGTTTGCCCGGGGGAGACAATCAGCCCCAGCATTTT. Its translation is CASSLPGGDNQPQHF. The chain uses TRBV28 and TRBJ1-5, with D maybe TRBD1 (5 bases). The CDR3 spans 15 residues. In germline, CDR1 is MDHEN, CDR2 SYDVKM. V dropped 3 bases and J dropped 3 bases, with 12 bases sitting between them.

V usage is TRBV5-8 and J usage is TRBJ1-6; weak D call: TRBD1 (5 bases). Trimming removed 4 bases from V and 2 bases from J, with 13 bases in between. The CDR3 loop spans 16 amino acids. Germline CDR1 SGHTS, CDR2 YDEGEE. The CDR3 protein is CASSPSGRTYNSPLHF. CDR3 nucleotide sequence: TGTGCCAGCAGCCCCTCAGGGCGGACCTATAATTCACCCCTCCACTTT.

This chain uses TRBV5-4 with TRBJ1-1; D remains ambiguous. Germline CDR1 and CDR2: SGHNT and YYREEE (reference sequence). The CDR3 runs 14 residues. V lost 1 base, J lost 1 base, and 8 bases lay in between. The CDR3 loop is CASSLPQSNTEAFF. In nucleotides, the CDR3 is TGTGCCAGCAGCTTGCCACAGTCGAACACTGAAGCTTTCTTT.

This clone was recorded once. The chain links TRBV2 to TRBJ2-5; 8 nucleotides line up with TRBD2. The CDR3 has 13 residues. Trimming cost V 8 bases and J 1 base; bases outside gene matches: 3. Germline V CDR1 and CDR2: SNHLY, FYNNEI. CDR3 sequence reads: CASEREIQETQYF. CDR3 nucleotides: TGTGCCAGCGAGCGGGAGATCCAAGAGACCCAGTACTTC.

The V call is TRBV6-5, the J call TRBJ2-1; possibly TRBD1 for D (6 bases). This CDR3 spans 15 amino acids. CDR1 MNHEY and CDR2 SVGAGI come from the germline V gene. V lost 2 bases, J lost 4 bases, and 12 bases lay in between. CDR3 nucleotide sequence: TGTGCCAGCAGTTACGGGACACCAGGTTACAATGAGCAGTTCTTC. Its protein product is CASSYGTPGYNEQFF.

The chain uses TRBV15 and TRBJ2-7; D perhaps matches TRBD1 (5 bases). The CDR3 length is 12 residues. The germline CDR1 and CDR2 sequences are LNHNV and YYDKDF (reference sequence). Trimming took 4 bases from V and 6 from J, leaving 10 bases between them. The CDR3 region has the DNA TGTGCCACCAGCACCCAGGGATCCGAGCAGTACTTC. Translation gives CATSTQGSEQYF.

J is TRBJ2-3 and V is TRBV9, with D possibly matching TRBD2 (6 bases). Per germline, CDR1 SGDLS and CDR2 YYNGEE. The V gene lost 0 bases and the J gene lost 1 base, with 21 bases spanning the gap. This CDR3 spans 19 amino acids. CDR3 amino acids: CASSVGLGVVIKGTDTQYF. CDR3 DNA: TGTGCCAGCAGCGTAGGACTAGGCGTAGTCATAAAAGGCACAGATACGCAGTATTTT. The full variable domain, with the rest looked up from reference TRBV9 and TRBJ2-3, is DSGVTQTPKHLITATGQRVTLRCSPRSGDLSVYWYQQSLDQGLQFLIQYYNGEERAKGNILERFSAQQFPDLHSELNLSSLELGDSALYFCASSVGLGVVIKGTDTQYFGPGTRLTVL.

The chain links TRBV11-2 to TRBJ2-3, with 8 bases lining up with TRBD2. CDR1 SGHAT and CDR2 FQNNGV come from the germline V gene. V trimming: 5 bases; J trimming: 2 bases; junction bases outside the gene matches: 9. There are 16 residues in the CDR3. The CDR3, as DNA: TGTGCCAGCAGCGTGGGACTAGGGTGGATCACAGATACGCAGTATTTT. Protein: CASSVGLGWITDTQYF.

V gene TRBV5-4 combines with J gene TRBJ2-3, with TRBD2 as a possible D gene (6 bases). The CDR3 totals 20 residues. Deletions cut 0 bases from V and 2 bases from J, with 25 bases between. Germline CDR1 SGHNT, CDR2 YYREEE (reference sequence). The CDR3 coding sequence is TGTGCCAGCAGCTTGGGCGGGGCCGTGGGGCTCGCTCAATTCACAGATACGCAGTATTTT. Amino acid sequence: CASSLGGAVGLAQFTDTQYF.

The rearrangement uses TRBV4-3 and TRBJ1-1; D gene ambiguous. With 0 bases removed from V and 11 bases from J, the gap between germline ends came to 13 bases. Germline CDR1 is LGHNA and CDR2 is YSLEER. The CDR3 has 13 residues. The CDR3 region has the DNA TGCGCCAGCAGCCAAGATGCGGCAGTAGGCGCTTTCTTT. Translation gives CASSQDAAVGAFF.

The rearrangement joins TRBV18 to TRBJ1-1; D ambiguous. The CDR3 is 13 amino acids. Deletions cut 6 bases from V and 3 bases from J, with 11 bases between. Germline loops: CDR1 KGHSH, CDR2 LQKENI. CDR3 region: CASSRSQDTEAFF. Written as DNA, the CDR3 is TGTGCCAGCTCCCGCAGTCAGGACACTGAAGCTTTCTTT.

This clone was seen a single time. J is TRBJ2-7 and V is TRBV28; possibly TRBD2 for D (6 bases). V was cut by 6 bases and J by 3 bases, with 18 bases left in between. Germline loops: CDR1 MDHEN, CDR2 SYDVKM. The CDR3 has 15 residues. Here the CDR3 reads CASSLGSLRNYEQYF. The CDR3 nucleotides read TGTGCCAGCAGCCTCGGGAGCCTACGAAACTACGAGCAGTACTTC.

This chain uses TRBV19 with TRBJ1-1; D is undetermined. This CDR3 has 15 residues. Trimming took off 1 base at V and 4 bases at J, with 13 bases between the two ends. CDR1 LNHDA and CDR2 SQIVND come from the germline V gene (reference sequence). In nucleotides, the CDR3 is TGTGCCAGTAGTATAGCTCAACCTAGTTTCACTGAAGCTTTCTTT. It translates to CASSIAQPSFTEAFF.

The chain couples TRBV9 to TRBJ2-5, with 8 bases that match TRBD1. V was pared by 0 bases and J by 0 bases, with 1 base of the junction left unmatched. The CDR3 totals 15 residues. Germline assignment: CDR1 SGDLS and CDR2 YYNGEE. The CDR3 DNA is TGTGCCAGCAGCGTAGGACAGGGGTACCAAGAGACCCAGTACTTC. Encoded protein: CASSVGQGYQETQYF.

The rearrangement joins TRBV6-1 to TRBJ1-1, with 10 bases lining up with TRBD1. The V gene's germline CDR1 is MNHNS and CDR2 SASEGT. V dropped 6 bases and J dropped 0; count of bases not matched to a gene: 4. The CDR3 totals 15 residues. CDR3 sequence reads: CASSAGTGVNTEAFF. CDR3 in DNA: TGTGCCAGCAGCGCCGGGACAGGGGTGAACACTGAAGCTTTCTTT.